Below, 26 T cell receptor beta chains from the same sample are listed, as sequenced in a study of identical twins. TCRdb fed the 5' RACE reads into MiXCR, producing one record per CDR3 protein. The profile shows about 690,000 distinct CDR3 sequences, 5.5% to 6.5% of them singletons. Material: naive T cells sorted from blood. Every receptor here comes from a man aged 18 to 30 in good health.

This clonotype was recorded at least ten times. V usage is TRBV20-1 and J usage is TRBJ2-1; unclear D gene. Germline V gene sequence: CDR1 DFQATT, CDR2 SNEGSKA (reference sequence). There are 10 residues in the CDR3. The V end lost 6 bases, the J end lost 7 bases, and 7 bases lay between the germline ends. This chain's CDR3 is CSAINNEQFF. As DNA, the CDR3 is TGCAGTGCCATAAATAATGAGCAGTTCTTC.

This clonotype was counted a few times. CDR3 sequence: CASSSRTSGNAGELFF. DNA for the CDR3: TGCGCCAGCAGCTCCCGGACTAGCGGGAATGCTGGGGAGCTGTTTTTT. The chain joins TRBV5-1 to TRBJ2-2, with 12 nucleotides matching TRBD2. Germline assignment: CDR1 SGHRS and CDR2 YFSETQ. There are 16 residues in the CDR3. Trimming removed 3 bases from V and 8 bases from J; junction bases left unmatched: 8.

This clonotype occurred many times. The chain uses TRBV12-3 or TRBV12-4 and TRBJ2-7; a weak D match, TRBD2 (6 bases). There are 16 residues in the CDR3. V was pared by 2 bases and J by 3 bases, with 17 bases between. CDR3 nucleotide sequence: TGTGCCAGCAGTTTAACCCAGACTAGAGGGTGCTACGAGCAGTACGTC. This gives the protein CASSLTQTRGCYEQYV.

Remarks on this clonotype: This may be a read error, as it is one base from a much larger clone. The chain has TRBV7-2 and TRBJ2-4, with D perhaps matching TRBD1 (6 bases). CDR1 is SGHTA, CDR2 FQGNSA, per germline. There are 15 residues in the CDR3. The ends were cut back, 5 bases at V and 3 bases at J, with 14 bases in the middle. CDR3 nucleotide sequence: TGTGCCAGCAGCCCGAGGCAGGGGATCAAAAACATTCAGTACTTC. Residues: CASSPRQGIKNIQYF.

The chain combines TRBV20-1 with TRBJ2-7; 13 bases are a match to TRBD2. The CDR3 extends over 18 amino acids. Germline assignment: CDR1 DFQATT and CDR2 SNEGSKA (reference sequence). The junction had 16 bases not matched to a gene; V was cut back by 5 bases and J by 3 bases. CDR3 region: CSAAGTSGTIGVIYEQYF. The DNA for the CDR3 is TGCAGTGCTGCTGGGACTAGCGGGACTATTGGTGTTATCTACGAGCAGTACTTC.

This clonotype was seen only a few times. The V call is TRBV27, the J call TRBJ2-1; TRBD1 is a possible D gene (5 bases). The CDR3 consists of 14 residues. Germline CDR1 reads MNHEY; CDR2 reads SMNVEV (reference sequence). V was pared by 5 bases and J by 9 bases, with 17 bases between. CDR3 residues: CASSPTNTGVEQFF. As DNA, the CDR3 is TGTGCCAGCAGTCCCACGAACACAGGAGTTGAGCAGTTCTTC.

This clonotype was seen repeatedly, ten times or more. The chain uses TRBV12-3 or TRBV12-4 and TRBJ1-4; tentative D call: TRBD1 (6 bases). CDR3 length: 15 amino acids. Deletions cut 5 bases from V and 1 base from J, with 11 bases between. The CDR3: CASSAQQGTNEKLFF. The CDR3 DNA reads as TGTGCCAGCAGTGCCCAACAGGGAACTAATGAAAAACTGTTTTTT.

The rearrangement uses TRBV6-1 and TRBJ2-5, with D possibly being TRBD1 (5 bases). The CDR3 runs 17 residues. CDR1 is MNHNS, CDR2 SASEGT, per germline. V dropped 3 bases and J dropped 5 bases, with 22 bases sitting between them. The CDR3 coding sequence is TGTGCCAGCAGTGATCACCCCCCAGGGTTCGGTTTGGAGACCCAGTACTTC. Amino acid sequence: CASSDHPPGFGLETQYF.

This clonotype was counted at least ten times. V is TRBV12-3 or TRBV12-4 and J is TRBJ1-5, with D possibly being TRBD1 (5 bases). The CDR3 length is 14 residues. Trimming left V 3 bases short and J 4 bases short, with 10 bases between. CDR3 amino acids: CASSLVGENQPQHF. In DNA form, the CDR3 reads TGTGCCAGCAGTTTGGTAGGGGAGAATCAGCCCCAGCATTTT.

The chain recombines TRBV27 with TRBJ2-1, with 9 bases identical to TRBD1. The CDR3 is made up of 15 amino acids. The V gene end was trimmed by 5 bases and the J gene end by 6 bases; junction bases not matched to a gene: 8. Germline CDR1 MNHEY, CDR2 SMNVEV (reference sequence). CDR3 residues: CASSRTGGVSNEQFF. As DNA, the CDR3 is TGTGCCAGCAGTCGTACAGGGGGCGTAAGCAATGAGCAGTTCTTC.

The sample holds many counts of this clonotype. The gene calls are TRBV21-1 and TRBJ2-2. TRBV21-1 is a listed pseudogene. CDR3 length: 13 amino acids. The CDR3 coding sequence is TGTGCCAGTATCGGGCTTAACACCGGGGAGCTGTTTTTT. It translates to CASIGLNTGELFF.

Many counts were recorded for this clonotype. The V call is TRBV3-1, the J call TRBJ2-7; D not certain. The germline V and J ends were trimmed by 1 base and 7 bases, with 14 bases remaining between them. CDR3 size: 14 residues. Germline V gene sequence: CDR1 LGHDT, CDR2 YNNKEL (reference sequence). The CDR3 region is CASSQGLGLYEQYV. The CDR3, as DNA: TGTGCCAGCAGCCAAGGTCTGGGATTATATGAGCAGTACGTC.

This clonotype appeared many times. The chain recombines TRBV7-8 with TRBJ2-7; 8 nucleotides match TRBD1. Germline trimming cut 7 bases from V and 0 bases from J; bases unmatched to any gene: 2. The germline gives CDR1 SGHVS, CDR2 FQNEAQ. The CDR3 is 13 residues long. In nucleotides, the CDR3 is TGTGCCAGCACGGACAGGGTCTCCTACGAGCAGTACTTC. Protein: CASTDRVSYEQYF.

A word on this clonotype: One end of the junction fails to match germline, which may point to a read error. V is TRBV12-3 or TRBV12-4 and J is TRBJ1-5, with 7 positions matching TRBD1. This CDR3 contains 15 residues. The CDR3 protein is CSSSVGTASNQPQHF. CDR3 bases: TGTTCCAGCAGTGTAGGGACAGCTAGCAATCAGCCCCAGCATTTT.

This clonotype occurred many times. The chain combines TRBV20-1 with TRBJ2-1; 15 nucleotides match TRBD2. With 6 bases clipped from V and 8 bases from J, the junction kept 5 bases outside the gene matches. The CDR3 length is 14 residues. Germline V CDR1 and CDR2: DFQATT, SNEGSKA (reference sequence). CDR3 in DNA: TGCAGTGCGAGGACTAGCGGGAGGGTCGATGAGCAGTTCTTC. It specifies CSARTSGRVDEQFF.

This clonotype occurred many times. The V call is TRBV27, the J call TRBJ2-1, with TRBD2 matching 7 bases. After removal of 9 bases from V and 3 bases from J, the junction contained 14 bases not matched to a gene. CDR3 length equals 16 residues. Germline assignment: CDR1 MNHEY and CDR2 SMNVEV (reference sequence). CDR3 bases: TGTGCCAGTAAGATGACCGGGACTACGTTCTACAATGAGCAGTTCTTC. Protein product: CASKMTGTTFYNEQFF.

This clonotype was counted ten times or more. V is TRBV7-2 and J is TRBJ2-5; TRBD2 is a possible D gene (6 bases). Germline lookup yields CDR1 SGHTA and CDR2 FQGNSA. V gave up 5 bases and J gave up 1 base, with 14 bases separating them. The CDR3 covers 15 residues. The CDR3 is CASSPPVSGQETQYF. The CDR3 DNA reads TGTGCCAGCAGCCCCCCCGTTAGCGGCCAAGAGACCCAGTACTTC.

This clonotype was observed at least ten times. V gene TRBV20-1 combines with J gene TRBJ2-3; 12 positions match TRBD2. The CDR3 is made up of 17 amino acids. The ends lost 5 bases at V and 0 bases at J; junction bases unmatched: 9. Germline lookup yields CDR1 DFQATT and CDR2 SNEGSKA (reference sequence). The CDR3 here is CSAPGTSGLSSTDTQYF. The CDR3 DNA follows: TGCAGTGCTCCAGGGACTAGCGGGCTATCTAGCACAGATACGCAGTATTTT.

This clonotype came up many times. V is TRBV10-2 and J is TRBJ2-1; possible D gene TRBD2, 6 bases. V was shortened by 8 bases and J by 8 bases, with 16 bases between the two germline ends. Germline assignment: CDR1 WSHSY and CDR2 SAAADI. The length of the CDR3 is 13 residues. Written as DNA, the CDR3 is TGCGCCAGCGTAGGAGGGACGAGACATGAGCAGTTCTTC. Its protein product is CASVGGTRHEQFF.

There are a few counts of this clonotype. V is TRBV29-1 and J is TRBJ2-3; D remains unclear. The germline V gene encodes CDR1 SQVTM and CDR2 ANQGSEA. The V gene lost 4 bases and the J gene lost 3 bases, with 11 bases spanning the gap. The CDR3 loop spans 13 amino acids. The DNA for the CDR3 is TGCAGCGTTGGGACGCGGCAAACAGATACGCAGTATTTT. Amino acid sequence: CSVGTRQTDTQYF.

This chain joins TRBV7-9 and TRBJ2-7, with 9 bases that match TRBD1. The CDR3 is 16 residues long. The germline CDR1 and CDR2 sequences are SEHNR and FQNEAQ (reference sequence). After removal of 5 bases from V and 4 bases from J, the junction contained 12 bases not matched to a gene. CDR3 DNA: TGTGCCAGCAGCCAGACGCTCCGGGACAGGGTATACGAGCAGTACTTC. This gives the protein CASSQTLRDRVYEQYF.

V usage is TRBV7-9 and J usage is TRBJ2-7, with D tentatively TRBD2 (5 bases). Trimming took 2 bases from V and 5 from J, leaving 13 bases between them. Germline lookup yields CDR1 SEHNR and CDR2 FQNEAQ (reference sequence). This CDR3 spans 14 amino acids. The CDR3 reads CASSLKEWRDEQYF. CDR3 coding DNA: TGTGCCAGCAGCTTAAAAGAGTGGCGGGACGAGCAGTACTTC.

This chain links TRBV6-2 or TRBV6-3 with TRBJ2-3; D is uncertain. This CDR3 region has 14 residues. CDR1 and CDR2 (germline): MNHEY, SVGEGT. V was clipped by 3 bases and J by 3 bases, with 10 bases between them. CDR3 sequence (DNA): TGTGCCAGCAGTTATCGGCAGAGGACAGATACGCAGTATTTT. Translation: CASSYRQRTDTQYF.

This clonotype was counted many times. The chain links TRBV7-2 to TRBJ2-4; TRBD2 is a possible D gene (5 bases). The CDR3 runs to 17 residues. The germline CDR1 and CDR2 sequences are SGHTA and FQGNSA. V was pared by 5 bases and J by 1 base, with 18 bases between. The CDR3 coding sequence is TGTGCCAGCAGCACACAATCAGGCTCGGGGGCCAAAAACATTCAGTACTTC. This sequence encodes CASSTQSGSGAKNIQYF.

This clonotype was found many times. The chain joins TRBV10-3 to TRBJ2-1; 11 bases agree with TRBD2. Germline V lookup: CDR1 ENHRY, CDR2 SYGVKD. Trimming took 10 bases from V and 6 from J; bases not matched to a gene: 2. The CDR3 has 12 residues. For the CDR3, the DNA is TGTGCCACCGGGACTAGCGGCAATGAGCAGTTCTTC. Its protein product is CATGTSGNEQFF.

This clonotype was seen repeatedly, ten times or more. The J gene is TRBJ2-5, the V gene TRBV20-1; D possibly uses TRBD1 or TRBD2 (7 bases each). Germline values: CDR1 DFQATT, CDR2 SNEGSKA (reference sequence). V was cut by 5 bases and J by 5 bases, with 18 bases left in between. CDR3 size: 14 residues. Here the CDR3 reads CSAPRGRERETQYF. For the CDR3, the DNA is TGCAGTGCTCCGAGGGGGCGGGAGAGGGAGACCCAGTACTTC.